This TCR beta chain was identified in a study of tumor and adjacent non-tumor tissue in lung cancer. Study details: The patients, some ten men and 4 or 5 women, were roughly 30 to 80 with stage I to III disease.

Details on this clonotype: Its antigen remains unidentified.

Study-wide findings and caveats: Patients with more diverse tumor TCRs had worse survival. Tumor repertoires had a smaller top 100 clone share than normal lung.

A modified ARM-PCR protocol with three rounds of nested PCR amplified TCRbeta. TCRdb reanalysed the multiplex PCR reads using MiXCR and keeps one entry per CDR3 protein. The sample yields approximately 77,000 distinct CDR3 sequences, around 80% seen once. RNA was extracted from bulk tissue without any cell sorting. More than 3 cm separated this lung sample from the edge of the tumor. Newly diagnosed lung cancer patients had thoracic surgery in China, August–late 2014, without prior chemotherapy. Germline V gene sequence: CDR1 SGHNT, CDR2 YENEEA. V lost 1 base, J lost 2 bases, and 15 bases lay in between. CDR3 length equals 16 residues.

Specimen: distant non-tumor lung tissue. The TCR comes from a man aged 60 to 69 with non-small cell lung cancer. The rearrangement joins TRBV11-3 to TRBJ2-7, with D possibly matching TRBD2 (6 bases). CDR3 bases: TGTGCCAGCAGCTTAGCACGAGGGAGGCCCACCTACGAGCAGTACTTC. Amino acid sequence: CASSLARGRPTYEQYF.